This TCR beta chain was profiled in a study of blood T cell repertoires in COVID-19 (TCRdb year 2020). At the level of the whole study: The collaborator samples originated in the United States, Italy and Spain and spanned the acute and convalescent phases of COVID-19. The dataset comprised deeply sampled blood TCRbeta repertoires from subjects exposed to, actively infected with, or recovered from COVID-19. Samples came from the ongoing ImmuneRACE study (first 160 participants) plus 1,254 subjects from 6 global collaborators. Where available, HLA class I and class II types were obtained from metadata supplied by the sample provider rather than from assay-based typing. The material from the prospective study consisted of cDNA or gDNA derived from T cells, B-cell-depleted T cells, or PBMCs. Nearly every sample came with metadata listing a de-identified subject ID, COVID-19 status, age in years and sex. The repertoires were made available in a free public database intended to serve as a resource for research on the immune response to SARS-CoV-2. Paper-wide results and their limitations: Clinical and demographic metadata were provided uncurated, with the amount varying by source and participant.

The immunoSEQ Assay, a bias-controlled multiplex PCR, was used to amplify TCRbeta CDR3 regions from genomic DNA. As for the original processing: Within the assay, amplification of reference gene primers was used to estimate how many nucleated cells each sample contained. Sequence reads were collapsed and filtered to measure the absolute abundance of every unique TCRbeta CDR3 rearrangement. Productive Simpson clonality was computed per sample as the square root of Simpson's diversity index over productive rearrangements. Imported from immuneACCESS, the table was reduced by TCRdb to in-frame sequences with V and J called. These copies leave out some clones; in studies compared against another copy, an unresolved V gene accounts for under half, and the cause of the remainder is not known. V, J and clone size reflect that table, while D and trimming were determined from the DNA. This sample holds about 280,000 clones; around 86% were observed only once. Together, the top ten hold 13% of the sample.

Each collaborating institution followed its own protocols to collect whole blood in K2EDTA tubes. Collaborator samples were shipped for TCRbeta analysis as frozen whole blood, isolated PBMCs, or DNA extracted from either sample type. A remark on this clone: There is no known antigen for this receptor. Base qualities were left out, and no much larger clone turns up one base away.

Trimmed from V: 6 bases; trimmed from J: 6 bases; junction bases lacking a gene match: 8. The germline V gene supplies CDR1 SNHLY and CDR2 FYNNEI. The CDR3 numbers 15 residues from cysteine through phenylalanine. Only the CDR3 region is kept as DNA, spanning 45 bases read in frame from base 1. Sample: peripheral blood. The clonotype was recovered from a human donor in a cohort sampled during active COVID-19. This receptor chain uses TRBV2 and TRBJ2-1, and 10 bases in between align with TRBD1. This receptor carries the CDR3 CASRGDRGRLNEQFF. The sequence in DNA is TGTGCCAGCAGGGGGGACAGGGGCAGGCTCAATGAGCAGTTCTTC.